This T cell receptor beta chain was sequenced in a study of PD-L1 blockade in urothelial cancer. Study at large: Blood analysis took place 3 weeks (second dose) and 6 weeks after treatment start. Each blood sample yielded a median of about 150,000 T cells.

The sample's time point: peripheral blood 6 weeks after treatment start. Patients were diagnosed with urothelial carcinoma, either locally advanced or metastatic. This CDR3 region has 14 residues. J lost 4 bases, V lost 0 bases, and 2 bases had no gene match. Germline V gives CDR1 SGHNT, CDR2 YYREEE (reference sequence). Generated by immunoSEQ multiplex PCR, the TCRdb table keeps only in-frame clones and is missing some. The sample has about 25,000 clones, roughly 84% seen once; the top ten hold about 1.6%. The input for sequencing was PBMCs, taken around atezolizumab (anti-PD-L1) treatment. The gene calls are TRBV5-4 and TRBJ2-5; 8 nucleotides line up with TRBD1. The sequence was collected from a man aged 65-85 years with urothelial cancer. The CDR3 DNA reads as TGTGCCAGCAGCTTGGGACAGGGGTTAGAGACCCAGTACTTC. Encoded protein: CASSLGQGLETQYF.